The T cell receptor beta chain described here comes from a study of a mutant IDH1 vaccine in newly diagnosed glioma. Across the study: Treated patients comprised 62.5% males and around 40% females, mean age roughly 40 years. Standard pretreatment was either radiotherapy, temozolomide, or, for most, radiochemotherapy with temozolomide.

As for time point: week 5, during vaccination. Doses comprised 300 ug of mutant IDH1 20-mer peptide each, plus topical imiquimod. Remarks on this clone: The antigen remains unidentified.

General study points: Top-clonotype changes in peripheral T cells seemed unrelated to pseudoprogression. Vaccination induced immune responses in 93.3% of patients.

Trimming left V 5 bases short and J 3 bases short, with 9 bases between. Germline V gives CDR1 SEHNR, CDR2 FQNEAQ (reference sequence). The CDR3 is 13 amino acids. TCRdb's copy holds only in-frame clones and misses some; the assay was immunoSEQ multiplex PCR. In the table there are 30,000 to 35,000 clones, roughly 50% of which are singletons. The sample was PBMCs, taken from a glioma patient whose treatment included an IDH1 peptide vaccine. This rearrangement joins TRBV7-9 to TRBJ2-3; no clear D. This clonotype was sampled from a woman between 18 and 29 years old with glioma. The CDR3 nucleotides are TGTGCCAGCAGCCCCACCCTGACAGATACGCAGTATTTT. As protein: CASSPTLTDTQYF.